This TCR beta chain was obtained from a study of shared clonotypes between healthy human individuals. CDR3 length equals 11 residues. V was cut by 5 bases and J by 7 bases, with 9 bases left in between. The germline V gene encodes CDR1 GTSNPN and CDR2 SVGIG (reference sequence). The assay was immunoSEQ multiplex PCR, and TCRdb's table has in-frame clones only and misses some. The repertoire holds millions of clones, roughly 95% seen once, with under 0.15% in the top ten. This sequence originates from a man aged 18 to 30 in good health. The sequenced sample was naive CD4+ T cells sorted from blood. Subset specified: CD45RA+ positively selected. The genes are TRBV30 and TRBJ2-1; no reliable D call. CDR3 sequence (DNA): TGTGCCTGGGGCCATTGGAATGAGCAGTTCTTC. As protein: CAWGHWNEQFF.